A selection of T cell receptor beta chains follows, all from one sample in a study of molecular identifiers for immune sequencing clone quantification. TCRdb processed the PCR reads anew with MiXCR; each CDR3 protein has one entry. Of 60,000 to 70,000 distinct CDR3 sequences listed, about 17% were seen once; the top ten hold under 1.5%. The sample consisted of naive CD8+ T cells from blood, with Jurkat cell RNA spiked in. The receptors were sampled from a human donor in good health. Some libraries in this study had Jurkat cell RNA spiked in. Both conserved end residues are part of each CDR3. D genes are given only for firm matches. Clone sizes are given selectively: once, few, many, or a class where the clone is expanded.

cdr3_nt: TGTGCCACCGAATCGTCTCAAAGCGGGATATACATTCAGTACTTC; cdr3_aa: CATESSQSGIYIQYF; d_call: TRBD2; clone_size: many; j_call: TRBJ2-4; v_call: TRBV2
cdr3_nt: TGTGCCAGCAGGGGACTAGCGGGAGACGAGCAGTACTTC; cdr3_aa: CASRGLAGDEQYF; d_call: TRBD2; clone_size: many; j_call: TRBJ2-7; v_call: TRBV2
cdr3_nt: TGTGCCAGCAGTTTCTCCGTCGGGGGAGGTGGTGAGACCCAGTACTTC; cdr3_aa: CASSFSVGGGGETQYF; d_call: NA; clone_size: many; j_call: TRBJ2-5; v_call: TRBV28
cdr3_nt: TGTGCCAGCAAATTTCTCCCGGAAGGCACTGAAGCTTTCTTT; cdr3_aa: CASKFLPEGTEAFF; d_call: NA; clone_size: many; j_call: TRBJ1-1; v_call: TRBV6-5
cdr3_nt: TGTGCCAGCAGCTTATCAGGGTTTGAGCAGTTCTTC; cdr3_aa: CASSLSGFEQFF; d_call: NA; clone_size: few; j_call: TRBJ2-1; v_call: TRBV5-4
cdr3_nt: TGCAGCGTTGAAGACAGGGGGGAGGTTATGGATACGCAGTATTTT; cdr3_aa: CSVEDRGEVMDTQYF; d_call: NA; clone_size: medium-sized; j_call: TRBJ2-3; v_call: TRBV29-1
cdr3_nt: TGTGCCAGCAGCTTAGTGTTGGTAGGGGCAACTAATGAAAAACTGTTTTTT; cdr3_aa: CASSLVLVGATNEKLFF; d_call: NA; clone_size: many; j_call: TRBJ1-4; v_call: TRBV7-8
cdr3_nt: TGCGCCAGCAGAACCGGACAGTCCCTACCGGGGACAGATACGCAGTATTTT; cdr3_aa: CASRTGQSLPGTDTQYF; d_call: NA; clone_size: many; j_call: TRBJ2-3; v_call: TRBV5-1
cdr3_nt: TGTGCCAGGGGGACCCCGGACAGTTCGGGGGCGACCCAGTACTTC; cdr3_aa: CARGTPDSSGATQYF; d_call: NA; clone_size: many; j_call: TRBJ2-5; v_call: TRBV11-2
cdr3_nt: TGTGCCAGCAGTCCCACAGCCAATTCACCCCTCCACTTT; cdr3_aa: CASSPTANSPLHF; d_call: NA; clone_size: many; j_call: TRBJ1-6; v_call: TRBV27
cdr3_nt: TGTGCCAGCAGCTTAACCCAGGTTGAGCAGTTCTTC; cdr3_aa: CASSLTQVEQFF; d_call: NA; clone_size: few; j_call: TRBJ2-1; v_call: TRBV7-9
cdr3_nt: TGCGCCAGCAGCCCCGCCCGGGGGTCGGGAGATACGCAGTATTTT; cdr3_aa: CASSPARGSGDTQYF; d_call: NA; clone_size: many; j_call: TRBJ2-3; v_call: TRBV4-1
cdr3_nt: TGTGCCAGCAAAACACAGGGAACTGAGCAGTACTTC; cdr3_aa: CASKTQGTEQYF; d_call: NA; clone_size: many; j_call: TRBJ2-7; v_call: TRBV11-2
cdr3_nt: TGTGCTAGCAGCTCAGGCGGGGCGATACCGGTCGATCCCCAAGAGACCCTGTACTTC; cdr3_aa: CASSSGGAIPVDPQETLYF; d_call: NA; clone_size: NA; j_call: TRBJ2-5; v_call: TRBV7-7
cdr3_nt: TGTGCCAGCAGCCCCCGACCGGACAGGGCCAACGTCCTGACTTTC; cdr3_aa: CASSPRPDRANVLTF; d_call: NA; clone_size: few; j_call: TRBJ2-6; v_call: TRBV9
cdr3_nt: TGTGCCAGCAGCACAGGGGGTAATGAGCAGTTCTTC; cdr3_aa: CASSTGGNEQFF; d_call: TRBD1; clone_size: NA; j_call: TRBJ2-1; v_call: TRBV11-3
cdr3_nt: TGTGCCAGCAGCCTCACGACATCCCCTAGTGAAAAACTGTTTTTT; cdr3_aa: CASSLTTSPSEKLFF; d_call: NA; clone_size: many; j_call: TRBJ1-4; v_call: TRBV11-3
cdr3_nt: TGCGCCAGCAGCTATGGGACAGTCAATCAGCCCCAGCATTTT; cdr3_aa: CASSYGTVNQPQHF; d_call: TRBD1; clone_size: many; j_call: TRBJ1-5; v_call: TRBV5-1
cdr3_nt: TGTGCCAGCAGCGCTCGGACAGGGGTCTCGTACGAGCAGTACTTC; cdr3_aa: CASSARTGVSYEQYF; d_call: TRBD1; clone_size: few; j_call: TRBJ2-7; v_call: TRBV13
cdr3_nt: TGTGCCAGCAGTAGGGGGGCTAGTGCGGACGAGCAGTACTTC; cdr3_aa: CASSRGASADEQYF; d_call: NA; clone_size: few; j_call: TRBJ2-7; v_call: TRBV12-3/TRBV12-4
cdr3_nt: TGCAGTGCTAGATTCACGAGCTCCTACAATGAGCAGTTCTTC; cdr3_aa: CSARFTSSYNEQFF; d_call: NA; clone_size: NA; j_call: TRBJ2-1; v_call: TRBV20-1
cdr3_nt: TGCAGCGTTGCGCCGAGGGCGGGAGAGTACACAGATACGCAGTATTTT; cdr3_aa: CSVAPRAGEYTDTQYF; d_call: TRBD2; clone_size: many; j_call: TRBJ2-3; v_call: TRBV29-1
cdr3_nt: TGTGCCAGCAGCTTGGAGGCAGGGGGCACGAAGACCCAGTACTTC; cdr3_aa: CASSLEAGGTKTQYF; d_call: TRBD1; clone_size: few; j_call: TRBJ2-5; v_call: TRBV5-4
cdr3_nt: TGTGCCAGCAGTGGGGGGACAGAACCACGACGAACCTACAATGAGCAGTTCTTC; cdr3_aa: CASSGGTEPRRTYNEQFF; d_call: TRBD1; clone_size: many; j_call: TRBJ2-1; v_call: TRBV25-1
cdr3_nt: TGTGCCAGCCAGGATCCGGGTTACGAGCAGTACTTC; cdr3_aa: CASQDPGYEQYF; d_call: NA; clone_size: few; j_call: TRBJ2-7; v_call: TRBV27
cdr3_nt: TGTGCCAGCGCTGAAGATACGCAGTATTTT; cdr3_aa: CASAEDTQYF; d_call: NA; clone_size: many; j_call: TRBJ2-3; v_call: TRBV2
cdr3_nt: TGTGCCAGCTCACCCCGCTTTGGGGCGGCCGCCTCTAGCACAGATACGCAGTATTTT; cdr3_aa: CASSPRFGAAASSTDTQYF; d_call: NA; clone_size: many; j_call: TRBJ2-3; v_call: TRBV18
cdr3_nt: TGCGCCAGCAGCTTGGAGCCCCCAGAATCGAGAACTGTAGCCGGGGAGCTGTTTTTT; cdr3_aa: CASSLEPPESRTVAGELFF; d_call: NA; clone_size: many; j_call: TRBJ2-2; v_call: TRBV5-1
cdr3_nt: TGTGCCAGCAGTGGCTGGGACAGGCAAAAGGGCACAGATACGCAGTATTTT; cdr3_aa: CASSGWDRQKGTDTQYF; d_call: TRBD1; clone_size: many; j_call: TRBJ2-3; v_call: TRBV27
cdr3_nt: TGTGCCAGCAGTTATTCGGGACAGGGCCCCGATGAGCAGTTCTTC; cdr3_aa: CASSYSGQGPDEQFF; d_call: TRBD1; clone_size: NA; j_call: TRBJ2-1; v_call: TRBV6-5
cdr3_nt: TGTGCCAGCGGCGACGGAAGCTCCTACAATGAGCAGTTCTTC; cdr3_aa: CASGDGSSYNEQFF; d_call: NA; clone_size: few; j_call: TRBJ2-1; v_call: TRBV12-3/TRBV12-4
cdr3_nt: TGTGCCAGCAGCCCGCCGGACAGGGGAGGTGCCGAGCAGTACTTC; cdr3_aa: CASSPPDRGGAEQYF; d_call: TRBD1; clone_size: many; j_call: TRBJ2-7; v_call: TRBV13
cdr3_nt: TGCAGCGTAGCCGGAGACTTGAGCTCCTACGAGCAGTACTTC; cdr3_aa: CSVAGDLSSYEQYF; d_call: NA; clone_size: few; j_call: TRBJ2-7; v_call: TRBV29-1
cdr3_nt: TGTGCCAGCAGCGGGGGGAGGGCTTTCTTT; cdr3_aa: CASSGGRAFF; d_call: NA; clone_size: few; j_call: TRBJ1-1; v_call: TRBV5-5
cdr3_nt: TGTGCCAGCAGCCCCCTTGACGGTGAGCAGTTCTTC; cdr3_aa: CASSPLDGEQFF; d_call: NA; clone_size: many; j_call: TRBJ2-1; v_call: TRBV9
cdr3_nt: TGTGCCAGCAGCTTAATCCATGAGGACTACGAGCAGTACTTC; cdr3_aa: CASSLIHEDYEQYF; d_call: NA; clone_size: NA; j_call: TRBJ2-7; v_call: TRBV7-2
cdr3_nt: TGTGCCAGCAGCTTGATGGGGGTCCACGAGCAGTACTTC; cdr3_aa: CASSLMGVHEQYF; d_call: NA; clone_size: few; j_call: TRBJ2-7; v_call: TRBV5-6
cdr3_nt: TGCAGTGCTAGAGGCGAAGGAAACACCATATATTTT; cdr3_aa: CSARGEGNTIYF; d_call: NA; clone_size: many; j_call: TRBJ1-3; v_call: TRBV20-1
cdr3_nt: TGTGCCAGCAGTTTCTCCCGGGGGGGGGGGTCCTACAATGAGCAGTTCTTC; cdr3_aa: CASSFSRGGGSYNEQFF; d_call: TRBD2; clone_size: few; j_call: TRBJ2-1; v_call: TRBV12-3/TRBV12-4
cdr3_nt: TGTGCCAGCAGCTCTAGACAGGGGGGGATTGGGAATGAGCAGTTCTTC; cdr3_aa: CASSSRQGGIGNEQFF; d_call: TRBD1; clone_size: many; j_call: TRBJ2-1; v_call: TRBV9
cdr3_nt: TGTGCCAGCAGTTTAAAGGAGAATCAGCCCCAGCATTTT; cdr3_aa: CASSLKENQPQHF; d_call: NA; clone_size: few; j_call: TRBJ1-5; v_call: TRBV27
cdr3_nt: TGCGCCAGCAGCCAAGCAGACAGGATGAACACTGAAGCTTTCTTT; cdr3_aa: CASSQADRMNTEAFF; d_call: NA; clone_size: many; j_call: TRBJ1-1; v_call: TRBV4-1
cdr3_nt: TGCGCCAGCAGTGCTGGCAGCACAGATACGCAGTATTTT; cdr3_aa: CASSAGSTDTQYF; d_call: NA; clone_size: many; j_call: TRBJ2-3; v_call: TRBV10-1
cdr3_nt: TGTGCCAGCAGTTTTGGGGTCGGGGAGCTGTTTTTT; cdr3_aa: CASSFGVGELFF; d_call: NA; clone_size: NA; j_call: TRBJ2-2; v_call: TRBV11-1
cdr3_nt: TGTGCCAGCAGCCCCAGGGCGGTCACTGAAGCTTTCTTT; cdr3_aa: CASSPRAVTEAFF; d_call: NA; clone_size: many; j_call: TRBJ1-1; v_call: TRBV7-9
cdr3_nt: TGTGCCAGCAGCTTAGCGTTTACAGGGGCGGACGAGCAGTACTTC; cdr3_aa: CASSLAFTGADEQYF; d_call: TRBD1; clone_size: many; j_call: TRBJ2-7; v_call: TRBV7-9
cdr3_nt: TGTGCCAGCAAATCGGACAGGGGTTCACCCCTCCACTTT; cdr3_aa: CASKSDRGSPLHF; d_call: TRBD1; clone_size: NA; j_call: TRBJ1-6; v_call: TRBV2
cdr3_nt: TGTGCCAGCAGTTACTCGGGGACTAGCGGCGAGCAGTACTTC; cdr3_aa: CASSYSGTSGEQYF; d_call: TRBD2; clone_size: many; j_call: TRBJ2-7; v_call: TRBV6-5
cdr3_nt: TGTGCCAGCAGCTTAGCGTTAGCGGGACAGGATACGCAGTATTTT; cdr3_aa: CASSLALAGQDTQYF; d_call: NA; clone_size: many; j_call: TRBJ2-3; v_call: TRBV7-2
cdr3_nt: TGTGCCATCAGTGAGCCAACAAGGAGGCAAGAGACCCAGTACTTC; cdr3_aa: CAISEPTRRQETQYF; d_call: NA; clone_size: many; j_call: TRBJ2-5; v_call: TRBV10-3
cdr3_nt: TGTGCCAGCAGCTTAGATCCGGGGGTTGACTATGGCTACACCTTC; cdr3_aa: CASSLDPGVDYGYTF; d_call: NA; clone_size: NA; j_call: TRBJ1-2; v_call: TRBV11-2
cdr3_nt: TGTGTCAGCAAGCTTTGGGGCGGCCAAGAGACCCAGTACTTC; cdr3_aa: CVSKLWGGQETQYF; d_call: NA; clone_size: NA; j_call: TRBJ2-5; v_call: TRBV5-3
cdr3_nt: TGTGCCGGCAGCCCCCTGATCGGGACTAGCAATGAGCAGTTCTTC; cdr3_aa: CAGSPLIGTSNEQFF; d_call: TRBD2; clone_size: NA; j_call: TRBJ2-1; v_call: TRBV14
cdr3_nt: TGTGCCAGTAGTATGGGGGTTCCTGAGCAGTTCTTC; cdr3_aa: CASSMGVPEQFF; d_call: NA; clone_size: NA; j_call: TRBJ2-1; v_call: TRBV19
cdr3_nt: TGTGCCATCAGTCCCCTAGCGGGAAATCGGGGATCCGGGGAGCTGTTTTTT; cdr3_aa: CAISPLAGNRGSGELFF; d_call: TRBD2; clone_size: many; j_call: TRBJ2-2; v_call: TRBV10-3
cdr3_nt: TGTGCCAGCAGCCTCGAGACGAACACCGGGGAGCTGTTTTTT; cdr3_aa: CASSLETNTGELFF; d_call: NA; clone_size: many; j_call: TRBJ2-2; v_call: TRBV7-6
cdr3_nt: TGTGCCAGCAGCCAAGTTGGCACCGGGGAGCTGTTTTTT; cdr3_aa: CASSQVGTGELFF; d_call: NA; clone_size: many; j_call: TRBJ2-2; v_call: TRBV14
cdr3_nt: TGCAGTGCTAGAGATCGAGTGGCGGGAGCCTCCTACAATGAGCAGTTCTTC; cdr3_aa: CSARDRVAGASYNEQFF; d_call: TRBD2; clone_size: many; j_call: TRBJ2-1; v_call: TRBV20-1